A single count supports the clone carrying this TCR beta chain. Isolation of PBMCs gave at least 7 million cells per sample. Extractions gave at least 5.5 micrograms of total RNA per sample. V was pared by 0 bases and J by 4 bases, with 12 bases between. The CDR3 runs 15 residues. Germline loops: CDR1 SGHTA, CDR2 FQGNSA. The authors ran a second PCR of roughly 6 to 11 cycles using a sample-barcoded 5' primer and a J-beta primer mix. Each CDR3 protein is one row after TCRdb ran MiXCR on the 5' RACE reads. The top ten clones hold 20% to 25% of a sample with some 700,000 distinct CDR3 sequences, around a fifth of them seen once. This entry belongs to a study of blood T cells in healthy people across ages.

The sequenced sample was blood. The rearrangement joins TRBV7-2 to TRBJ1-2; a possible D gene is TRBD1 (5 bases). The TCR originated in a man between 65 and 85 years old in good health. The CDR3 bases are TGTGCCAGCAGCTTAGCTTTCGGGGGGAGCTATGGCTACACCTTC. Protein sequence: CASSLAFGGSYGYTF. The full variable domain, with the rest looked up from reference TRBV7-2 and TRBJ1-2, is GAGVSQSPSNKVTEKGKDVELRCDPISGHTALYWYRQSLGQGLEFLIYFQGNSAPDKSGLPSDRFSAERTGGSVSTLTIQRTQQEDSAVYLCASSLAFGGSYGYTFGSGTRLTVV.